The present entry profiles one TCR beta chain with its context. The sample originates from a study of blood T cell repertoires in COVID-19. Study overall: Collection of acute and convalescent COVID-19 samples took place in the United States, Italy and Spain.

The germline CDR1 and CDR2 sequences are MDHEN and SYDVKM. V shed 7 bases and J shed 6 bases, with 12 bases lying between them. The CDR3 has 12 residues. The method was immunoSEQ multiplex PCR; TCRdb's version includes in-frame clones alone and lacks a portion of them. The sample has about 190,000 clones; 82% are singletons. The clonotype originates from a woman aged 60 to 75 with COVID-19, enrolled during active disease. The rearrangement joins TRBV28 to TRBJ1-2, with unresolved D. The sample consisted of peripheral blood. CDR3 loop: CASIAGVDGYTF. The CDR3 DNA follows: TGTGCCAGCATTGCGGGAGTTGATGGCTACACCTTC.